This TCR beta chain is drawn from a study of T cell changes during pregnancy in multiple sclerosis. The assay was immunoSEQ multiplex PCR, and TCRdb's table has in-frame clones only and misses some. The data contain around 57,000 clones, 80% to 90% of them seen just once; the ten biggest clones take up roughly 2.6%. Trimming cost V 1 base and J 4 bases; bases outside gene matches: 0. This CDR3 has 14 residues. Germline assignment: CDR1 SGHVS and CDR2 FQNEAQ. This TCR was recovered from a female donor with multiple sclerosis, enrolled in a pregnancy study. The specimen was peripheral blood, collected in the first trimester of pregnancy. This rearrangement joins TRBV7-8 to TRBJ1-2; 10 nucleotides match TRBD1. CDR3 sequence reads: CASSLGTGGYGYTF. CDR3 nucleotides: TGTGCCAGCAGCTTAGGGACAGGGGGCTATGGCTACACCTTC.